This T cell receptor (beta chain) was identified in a study of stem cell transplantation in POMP-related autoinflammatory disease. Method: immunoSEQ multiplex PCR; TCRdb's copy keeps in-frame clones and lacks some. The table has over a thousand clones, 70% to 85% seen once. The germline CDR1 and CDR2 sequences are MGHRA and YSYEKL. The CDR3 runs 12 residues. The rearrangement uses TRBV4-1 and TRBJ2-5; D is ambiguous. The tail of the sequence fits TRBJ2-7 better, so the J call may be wrong. This receptor was taken from a human donor in good health. Sequences were obtained from CD8+ T cells from PBMCs. The CDR3 DNA reads as TGCGCCAGCGGTTCTCTACCCTACGAGCAGTACTTC. Amino acid sequence: CASGSLPYEQYF.